This is a list of T cell receptor beta chains from one sample in a study of shared clonotypes between healthy human individuals. Profiled with immunoSEQ multiplex PCR; TCRdb holds only in-frame clones, not every one. This table holds roughly 1,000,000 clones, approximately 80% found once. The sample comprised memory CD4+ T cells from PBMCs. Source of these receptors: a man between 18 and 35 years old in good health. Some clones in this sample may be carry-over from other donors' samples. Both conserved end residues are part of each CDR3. D genes are given only for firm matches. Clone size is not always given. Where it is, it says once, few, many or a class for expanded clones.

D gene | J gene | V gene | clone size | CDR3 protein | CDR3 DNA
NA | TRBJ2-1 | TRBV2 | few | CAGSGGGGEQFF | TGTGCCGGATCAGGAGGGGGGGGCGAGCAGTTCTTC
TRBD2 | TRBJ2-7 | TRBV7-2 | few | CASSVFGTSGRGYEQYF | TGTGCCAGCAGCGTGTTCGGGACTAGCGGGAGGGGTTACGAGCAGTACTTC
NA | TRBJ2-2 | TRBV5-1 | NA | CASSLSGTHNTGELFF | TGCGCCAGCAGCTTGTCCGGGACACATAACACCGGGGAGCTGTTTTTT
TRBD1 | TRBJ1-5 | TRBV2 | NA | CASSLLGQGNQPQHF | TGTGCCAGCAGCCTGCTGGGACAGGGCAATCAGCCCCAGCATTTT
NA | TRBJ1-1 | TRBV9 | NA | CASSNQPGNTEAFF | TGTGCCAGCAGCAATCAGCCGGGAAACACTGAAGCTTTCTTT
NA | TRBJ2-7 | TRBV2 | NA | CASSDSGTPEKYF | TGTGCCAGCAGTGACTCCGGGACCCCGGAAAAGTACTTC
NA | TRBJ2-2 | TRBV18 | NA | CASSPGQSSAGELFF | TGTGCCAGCTCACCAGGCCAGAGTTCAGCCGGGGAGCTGTTTTTT
TRBD1 | TRBJ1-2 | TRBV18 | many | CASSPSRDSNYGYTF | TGTGCCAGCTCACCGTCACGGGACAGTAACTATGGCTACACCTTC
TRBD1 | TRBJ1-2 | TRBV28 | once | CASSPGTGPGYTF | TGTGCCAGCAGTCCAGGGACAGGGCCTGGCTACACCTTC
TRBD1 | TRBJ1-1 | TRBV28 | many | CASTRDRGRLGAFF | TGTGCCAGCACTCGGGACAGGGGGCGACTGGGGGCTTTCTTT
NA | TRBJ2-3 | TRBV6-5 | few | CASRARDTQYF | TGTGCCAGCAGGGCCAGGGATACGCAGTATTTT
TRBD2 | TRBJ2-3 | TRBV7-2 | few | CASSFRGLAGETQYF | TGTGCCAGCAGCTTCAGGGGACTAGCGGGAGAAACGCAGTATTTT
NA | TRBJ1-1 | TRBV25-1 | NA | CASSESPDYTEAFF | TGTGCCAGCAGTGAGTCCCCCGACTACACTGAAGCTTTCTTT
TRBD2 | TRBJ2-6 | TRBV28 | NA | CASGSGNLPSGANVLTF | TGTGCCAGCGGGAGCGGGAATCTCCCCTCTGGGGCCAACGTCCTGACTTTC
NA | TRBJ2-7 | TRBV7-2 | NA | CASSLGQWGSYEQYF | TGTGCCAGCAGCTTAGGACAGTGGGGTTCCTACGAGCAGTACTTC
TRBD2 | TRBJ2-7 | TRBV6-1 | few | CASTEAAPLAGGTPYEQYF | TGTGCCAGCACCGAAGCGGCCCCTTTAGCGGGAGGGACGCCCTACGAGCAGTACTTC
TRBD1 | TRBJ1-3 | TRBV30 | many | CAWSADRWNTIYF | TGTGCCTGGAGTGCGGACAGGTGGAACACCATATATTTT
TRBD2 | TRBJ2-1 | TRBV11-2 | NA | CASSSLAGGVDEQFF | TGTGCCAGCAGCTCTCTAGCGGGAGGCGTCGATGAGCAGTTCTTC
NA | TRBJ1-6 | TRBV5-1 | NA | CASSPNRDYNSPLHF | TGCGCCAGCAGCCCAAACAGGGACTATAATTCACCCCTCCACTTT
NA | TRBJ1-4 | TRBV5-4 | NA | CASSLGVNEKLFF | TGTGCCAGCAGCTTGGGAGTTAATGAAAAACTGTTTTTT
TRBD2 | TRBJ2-1 | TRBV7-9 | NA | CASSLVGTSGRSSYNEQFF | TGTGCCAGCAGCTTAGTGGGGACTAGCGGGAGGAGCTCCTACAATGAGCAGTTCTTC
NA | TRBJ1-3 | TRBV7-2 | NA | CASSLVGAEGNTIYF | TGTGCCAGCAGCTTAGTGGGGGCAGAGGGAAACACCATATATTTT
NA | TRBJ1-6 | TRBV7-9 | NA | CASSLGASSYNSPLHF | TGTGCCAGCAGCTTAGGGGCCAGCTCCTATAATTCACCCCTCCACTTT
TRBD2 | TRBJ2-7 | TRBV28 | NA | CASSFIPGGVYEQYF | TGTGCCAGCAGTTTTATCCCGGGAGGGGTCTACGAGCAGTACTTC